This TCR beta chain derives from a study of blood T cell repertoires in COVID-19. In the study overall: Sites in the United States, Italy and Spain provided acute and convalescent COVID-19 samples. From T cells, B-cell-depleted T cells, or PBMCs came the material, which was cDNA or gDNA.

In the source study's methods: Estimated nucleated cell counts came from reference gene primer amplification. Profiled with immunoSEQ multiplex PCR; TCRdb holds only in-frame clones, not every one. That table is the source of V, J and clone size, and D and trimming were worked out from the DNA. The table includes under 75,000 clones, about 76% detected once. This clone was observed a few times. From germline, CDR1 is MNHEY and CDR2 SVGEGT. The CDR3 runs 16 residues. The V gene end was trimmed by 5 bases and the J gene end by 5 bases; junction bases not matched to a gene: 7. Sequenced sample: peripheral blood. The chain uses TRBV6-2 or TRBV6-3 and TRBJ2-1, with 12 bases lining up with TRBD2. This TCR was sampled from a woman older than 75 with active or convalescent COVID-19. CDR3 sequence (DNA): TGTGCCAGCAGTCCCCTGACTAGCGGGGGTCACAATGAGCAGTTCTTC. It codes for CASSPLTSGGHNEQFF.